This T cell receptor (beta chain) was identified in a study of shared clonotypes between healthy human individuals (dated by TCRdb to 2019 to 2021). Describing the broader study: Two women and three men aged 18 to 49 years were included in the cohort. For each donor, CD4 naive and CD4 memory were each run on three plates, CD8 naive on two plates, and CD8 memory on one plate. To estimate repertoire size and how much clonotypes are shared between individuals, the study performed deep sequencing of blood TCR repertoires from roughly five healthy adults. To increase sequencing depth and limit assay-specific biases, TCR repertoire library preparation and sequencing were carried out by different laboratories using diverse techniques. Each donor's leukapheresis produced roughly between roughly 0.85 and 10 billion PBMCs.

Healthy HIV-negative adults with no recently reported acute infections or vaccinations were included as donors. Every donor was a Caucasian adult living in Nashville, Tennessee, USA. CD4+ T cells were enriched by magnetic negative selection; naive cells were then positively selected on CD45RA, and the negative fraction formed the memory subset. Blood was collected by leukapheresis, and PBMCs were isolated by Ficoll-Histopaque density gradient centrifugation and then cryopreserved in liquid nitrogen vapor phase. Analytical flow cytometry was used to check the purity and quantity of every magnetically sorted T cell population. Genomic DNA was isolated from every sorted fraction and measured by UV absorbance on a Nanodrop 2000c. Overall study outcomes, separate from this receptor: Pairwise subsampling led to the expectation that sequencing depth would affect the degree of clonotype sharing among donors. Because the study included a small number of donors, the genetic and exposure-history diversity represented was limited. Higher generation probabilities were observed for clonotypes shared by all four sorted-subset donors than for non-shared clonotypes. When a handful of donors were compared, the shared fraction of clonotypes was around 5% for naive CD4, over 3% for naive CD8, 2% to 2.5% for memory CD4, and 0.35% to 0.4% for memory CD8. Even with the large sequencing depth, rarefaction of the sorted-subset datasets indicated that sequencing was incomplete. Estimated clonotype richness was generally larger for naive than for memory subsets. Sampling was limited to blood, and TCR repertoires in tissue likely differ from TCR repertoires in blood.

Reading the germline V gene gives CDR1 SNHLY and CDR2 FYNNEI. At the junction V is shortened by 6 bases and J by 7 bases; bases outside the gene matches: 7. The CDR3, from cysteine to phenylalanine, totals 14 residues. Just the 42-base CDR3 DNA is kept, in frame starting at base 1. Concerning this clone itself: This clone's antigen is unknown. No quality values exist for individual bases; no much larger clone is one base distant.

TCR CDR3 regions were amplified from genomic DNA by multiplex PCR using the deep immunoSEQ assay. Genomic DNA extracted from each cell subset was distributed evenly over all wells of several immunoSEQ 96-well plates, and each plate served as one replicate. For sorted subsets, approximately 190 ng of genomic DNA, equivalent to tens of thousands of T cell genomes, went into each replicate PCR. Purified libraries were measured with a Qubit 3.0 fluorometer, size-checked on a Bioanalyzer 2100, and measured again with the KAPA Library Quantification kit. Each immunoSEQ 96-well plate was sequenced on its own single-read 150-cycle Illumina NextSeq 550 flow cell. The paper's data handling went like this. The immunoSEQ output contained only junctional sequences without quality scores, so filtering could not match that applied to full-length reads. To assign V/J genes and CDR3, sequences were annotated using PyIR, a Python wrapper for IgBLAST v1.9, with IMGT germline references. Any read was removed if the V/J assignment was weak (E-value above 1e-6), the CDR3 was missing, or the read contained stop codons, out-of-frame junctions, or ambiguous translated residues. V3J clonotypes were defined as sequences sharing an identical inferred V gene, J gene, and CDR3 amino acid sequence. To compute the percentage overlap between repertoires, the number of shared unique clonotypes was divided by the size of the smaller repertoire. RTK rarefaction, the Chao1 estimator, and Recon v2.1 estimates of unobserved clonotypes were used to assess repertoire richness. For all TCRbeta clonotypes obtained by the gDNA method from a few donors, generation probabilities were computed with OLGA. The source is immuneACCESS, and TCRdb retained only in-frame sequences with V and J called. Part of the clones is not carried over; for the studies checked, unresolved V genes explain less than half of this, and the remainder is unexplained. The V and J calls and clone size were taken over from that table, and D and trimming were inferred from the DNA. Counted in this sample were over 950,000 clones; approximately 77% of them appeared once. The ten largest clones add up to roughly 0.9% of the sample.

The rearranged segments are TRBV2 and TRBJ1-4; a stretch of 8 junction bases matches TRBD1. Input material: memory CD4+ T cells from PBMCs. Sample cell subset or site, as interpreted from the label and publication: CD45RA-negative fraction. The receptor's source is a young man in good health. Some clones in this sample may be carry-over from other donors' samples. The CDR3 reads CASSPRTGTEKLFF. The nucleotides read TGTGCCAGCAGCCCCAGGACAGGGACTGAAAAACTGTTTTTT.